The clone carrying this T cell receptor beta chain was counted only a few times. What it binds is not known. This entry is derived from a study of response to subunit inactivated influenza vaccine. V was shortened by 6 bases and J by 2 bases, with 17 bases between the two germline ends. CDR3 length: 15 residues. CDR1 is SGDLS, CDR2 YYNGEE, per germline. TCRdb fed the RT-PCR reads into MiXCR, producing one record per CDR3 protein. Seen here are around 790,000 distinct CDR3 sequences, around 21% observed once, and the top ten hold 10% to 13%. Regarding the study as a whole: There was a suggestion from the authors that each seasonal influenza vaccination recruits few new T cells.

The sample here was PBMCs from blood, taken around 5 days after vaccination. This TCR derives from a man aged 45-65 years who received an inactivated influenza vaccine. The chain recombines TRBV9 with TRBJ1-2; perhaps TRBD1 as D (6 bases). The CDR3 DNA is TGTGCCAGCACCATCGGACAGTCTGCGAACTATGGCTACACCTTC. Translated: CASTIGQSANYGYTF.